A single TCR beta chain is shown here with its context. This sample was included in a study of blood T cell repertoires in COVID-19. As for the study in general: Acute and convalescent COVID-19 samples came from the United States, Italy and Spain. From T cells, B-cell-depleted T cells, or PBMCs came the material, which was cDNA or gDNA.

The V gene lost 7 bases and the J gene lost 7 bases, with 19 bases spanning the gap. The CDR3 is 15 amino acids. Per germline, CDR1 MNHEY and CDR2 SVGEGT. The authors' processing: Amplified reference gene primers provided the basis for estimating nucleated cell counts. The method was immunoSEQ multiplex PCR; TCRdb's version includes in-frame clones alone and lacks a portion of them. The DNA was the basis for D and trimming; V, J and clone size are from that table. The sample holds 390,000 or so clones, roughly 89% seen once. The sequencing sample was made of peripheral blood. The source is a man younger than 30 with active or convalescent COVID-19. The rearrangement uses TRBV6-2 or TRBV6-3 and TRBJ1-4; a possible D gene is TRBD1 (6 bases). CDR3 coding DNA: TGTGCCAGCACCCCTTGGAAGGGCAGGGGTGAAAAACTGTTTTTT. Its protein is CASTPWKGRGEKLFF.